Listed here is a single TCR beta chain. The antigen is undetermined. This sample stems from a study of shared clonotypes between healthy human individuals. About the research overall: Per-donor plates numbered three CD4 naive, three CD4 memory, two CD8 naive and one CD8 memory. Study-level points and caveats: Tissues were not sampled, only blood, and their repertoires likely differ.

Method: immunoSEQ multiplex PCR; TCRdb's copy keeps in-frame clones and lacks some. The repertoire holds around 1 million clones, with 60% to 85% as singletons. CD4+ cells yielded CD45RA+ naive and CD45RA-negative memory subsets. Input material: memory CD4+ T cells sorted from blood. Subset described: CD45RA-negative fraction. This TCR derives from a young man in good health.

CDR3 sequence (DNA): TGCGCCAGCAGCCAAGATTACCAGGGGACACGGGGCTACACCTTC. Translation gives CASSQDYQGTRGYTF. The chain is built from TRBV4-3 and TRBJ1-2; the D gene is possibly TRBD1 (6 bases). V was pared by 0 bases and J by 8 bases, with 16 bases between. This CDR3 has 15 residues. CDR1 and CDR2 from the germline V gene are LGHNA and YSLEER.